This note documents a single T cell receptor beta chain sequence. This sample is drawn from a study of T cells in Graves' hyperthyroidism and ophthalmopathy. Subjects aged 18 to 65 presented with newly diagnosed hyperthyroidism of less than 2 months' duration. Orbital computed tomography, thyroid ultrasound, serum thyroxine and TRAb, and clinical symptoms together informed the diagnoses. Germline V gene sequence: CDR1 SEHNR, CDR2 FQNEAQ (reference sequence). The CDR3 is 15 amino acids. V was cut by 3 bases and J by 0 bases, with 6 bases left in between. Regions amplified from RNA transcripts were the TCR beta CDR3 regions. The TCR CDR3 first-round RT-PCR relied on the HTBI primer set. Using its own MiXCR run on the multiplex PCR reads, TCRdb lists one record per CDR3 protein. The table lists 300,000 to 400,000 distinct CDR3 sequences, around 20% of them singletons.

The sample comprised blood. This clonotype was sampled from a woman between 50 and 59 years old with Graves' hyperthyroidism. This chain joins TRBV7-9 and TRBJ2-6, with D hard to call. CDR3 protein: CASSFSASGANVLTF. CDR3 DNA sequence: TGTGCCAGCAGCTTTAGTGCCTCTGGGGCCAACGTCCTGACTTTC.